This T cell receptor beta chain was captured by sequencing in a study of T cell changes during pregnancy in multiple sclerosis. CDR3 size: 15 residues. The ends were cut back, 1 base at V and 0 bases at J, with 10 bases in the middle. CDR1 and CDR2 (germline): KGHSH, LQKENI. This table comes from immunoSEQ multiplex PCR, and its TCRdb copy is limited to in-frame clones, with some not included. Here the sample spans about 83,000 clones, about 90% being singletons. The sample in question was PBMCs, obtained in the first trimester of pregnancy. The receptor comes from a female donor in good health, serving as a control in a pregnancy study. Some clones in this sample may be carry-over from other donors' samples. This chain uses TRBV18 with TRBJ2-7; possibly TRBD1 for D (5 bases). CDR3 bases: TGTGCCAGCTCACCACAGGACACCCTCTCCTACGAGCAGTACTTC. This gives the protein CASSPQDTLSYEQYF.